The 29 T cell receptor beta chains in this list originate from one sample, sequenced in a study of blood T cell repertoires in COVID-19. TCRdb's table, derived via immunoSEQ multiplex PCR, lists solely in-frame clones and lacks some. Of more than 95,000 clones in the sample, 84% were seen once. Sequenced sample: peripheral blood. The receptors originated from a human donor in a cohort sampled during active or convalescent COVID-19.

This clone showed up just once. The chain recombines TRBV19 with TRBJ1-1; 8 nucleotides agree with TRBD1. This CDR3 is built from 13 residues. V was clipped by 6 bases and J by 1 base; unmatched bases: 1. The germline V gene encodes CDR1 LNHDA and CDR2 SQIVND (reference sequence). The CDR3 sequence is CASSDRGNTEAFF. DNA of the CDR3: TGTGCCAGTAGCGACAGGGGGAACACTGAAGCTTTCTTT.

This chain links TRBV19 with TRBJ1-5, with 9 bases lining up with TRBD1. Per the germline V gene, CDR1 is LNHDA and CDR2 is SQIVND (reference sequence). J lost 7 bases, V lost 7 bases, and 8 bases had no gene match. This CDR3 region has 14 residues. The CDR3 DNA is TGTGCCAGTACCTCGACAGGGGGAGGCCAGCCCCAGCATTTT. Translation gives CASTSTGGGQPQHF.

This clone has more than one count but fewer than ten. The rearrangement links TRBV6-5 to TRBJ1-6; tentative D call: TRBD1 (6 bases). Germline loops: CDR1 MNHEY, CDR2 SVGAGI. The CDR3 sequence is 12 residues long. Trimming removed 0 bases at V and 14 bases at J, with 8 bases between. The CDR3 reads CASSYSRGSLHF. The DNA of the CDR3 is TGTGCCAGCAGTTACTCGAGGGGGTCCCTCCACTTT.

V gene TRBV10-1 combines with J gene TRBJ1-2; tentatively, D is TRBD1 (5 bases). CDR1 is WNHNN and CDR2 is SYGVQD in the germline V gene (reference sequence). The CDR3 consists of 12 residues. Trimming pared 3 bases from V and 8 bases from J, leaving 10 bases between. The CDR3 reads CASSESRTGYTF. CDR3 sequence (DNA): TGCGCCAGCAGTGAATCCCGGACAGGCTACACCTTC.

This CDR3 reads CATSRDTGRSYGYTF. The DNA for the CDR3 is TGTGCCACCAGCAGAGATACAGGGCGGTCCTATGGCTACACCTTC. The genes are TRBV15 and TRBJ1-2, with D perhaps matching TRBD1 (6 bases). This CDR3 has 15 amino acids. Germline V gene data show CDR1 as LNHNV and CDR2 as YYDKDF (reference sequence). Trimming shortened V by 0 bases and J by 4 bases, and 12 bases separated the two germline ends.

The rearrangement joins TRBV6-5 to TRBJ2-7; 9 bases map to TRBD1. CDR1 is MNHEY and CDR2 is SVGAGI in the germline V gene. The CDR3 loop spans 12 amino acids. Trimming cost V 10 bases and J 1 base; bases outside gene matches: 2. In nucleotides, the CDR3 is TGTGCCACCGGGACAGGGTCCTACGAGCAGTACTTC. This codes for CATGTGSYEQYF.

This chain uses TRBV3-1 (or the pseudogene TRBV3-2) with TRBJ1-3; the match to TRBD1 covers 10 bases. The CDR3 has 15 amino acids. With 2 bases clipped from V and 7 bases from J, the junction kept 5 bases outside the gene matches. Germline values: CDR1 LGHDT, CDR2 YNNKEL (reference sequence). CDR3 amino acids: CASSQTGQGRNTIYF. CDR3 DNA: TGTGCCAGCAGCCAAACGGGACAGGGGAGGAACACCATATATTTT.

The chain's CDR3 is CATRQGNTGELFF. The CDR3, as DNA: TGTGCCACTAGACAGGGTAACACCGGGGAGCTGTTTTTT. The V gene is TRBV11-3, the J gene TRBJ2-2; 7 positions match TRBD1. The ends lost 10 bases at V and 2 bases at J; junction bases unmatched: 4. Germline loops: CDR1 SGHNT, CDR2 YENEEA. The CDR3 extends over 13 amino acids.

The chain is built from TRBV7-3 and TRBJ1-2, with 10 bases fitting TRBD1. J gave up 2 bases and V 3 bases, and 0 bases lay outside the gene matches. The CDR3 is 14 residues long. The germline gives CDR1 SGHTA, CDR2 FQGTGA. The CDR3 sequence: CASSLDRGNYGYTF. CDR3 in DNA: TGTGCCAGCAGCTTGGACAGGGGGAACTATGGCTACACCTTC.

The chain is built from TRBV6-5 and TRBJ1-5; 8 nucleotides agree with TRBD1. Germline V CDR1 and CDR2: MNHEY, SVGAGI. This CDR3 region has 13 residues. With V trimmed by 7 bases and J by 6 bases, 5 bases remained unmatched. As DNA, the CDR3 is TGTGCCAGCAACCCAGGGGGCTCTCAGCCCCAGCATTTT. This gives the protein CASNPGGSQPQHF.

The rearrangement uses TRBV29-1 and TRBJ2-7; 11 nucleotides match TRBD1. V gave up 6 bases and J gave up 6 bases; unmatched junction bases: 10. This CDR3 contains 14 residues. From germline, CDR1 is SQVTM and CDR2 ANQGSEA. The CDR3 here is CSVRVGQGGFEQYF. Written as DNA, the CDR3 is TGCAGCGTGCGCGTGGGACAGGGGGGCTTCGAGCAGTACTTC.

V gene TRBV7-6 combines with J gene TRBJ1-1, with D possibly matching TRBD1 (6 bases). The V gene lost 1 base and the J gene lost 0 bases, with 6 bases spanning the gap. In germline, CDR1 is SGHVS, CDR2 FNYEAQ. The CDR3 extends over 14 amino acids. CDR3 sequence reads: CASSLEGVNTEAFF. The CDR3 region has the DNA TGTGCCAGCAGCTTAGAGGGGGTGAACACTGAAGCTTTCTTT.

This chain links TRBV10-3 with TRBJ2-1, with TRBD2 matching over 7 bases. The CDR3 runs 14 residues. Germline V gene data show CDR1 as ENHRY and CDR2 as SYGVKD. Trimming at V came to 11 bases and at J to 5 bases, leaving 12 bases not matched to a gene. The CDR3, as DNA: TGTGCCTCCTCCCCCCAGCGGGGCAACAATGAGCAGTTCTTC. Translation: CASSPQRGNNEQFF.

Only a few counts were recorded for this clone. A junction boundary mismatches the germline segment, possibly from a read error. The chain recombines TRBV6-6 with TRBJ2-7; 10 bases are a match to TRBD1. This CDR3 region has 12 residues. The germline gives CDR1 MNHNY, CDR2 SVGAGI (reference sequence). In DNA, the CDR3 is TGTGCCAGCAGTGGGGGGACAGGGGACGGCCACTTC. Its protein is CASSGGTGDGHF.

The CDR3 spells CASSLGAGGRTQYF. The CDR3 nucleotides read TGTGCCAGCAGCTTGGGCGCGGGGGGGCGAACCCAGTACTTC. The chain links TRBV5-8 to TRBJ2-5; 9 nucleotides line up with TRBD2. Germline lookup yields CDR1 SGHTS and CDR2 YDEGEE. V dropped 0 bases and J dropped 8; count of bases not matched to a gene: 5. The CDR3 is 14 amino acids.

This chain links TRBV7-2 with TRBJ1-2; TRBD1 aligns across 8 bases. The germline gives CDR1 SGHTA, CDR2 FQGNSA. Losses at the gene ends were 5 bases for V and 2 bases for J; bases not matched to a gene: 7. The CDR3 is made up of 15 amino acids. Written as DNA, the CDR3 is TGTGCCAGCAGCACCCGACAGGGGCGGAACTATGGCTACACCTTC. Protein sequence: CASSTRQGRNYGYTF.

This clone was counted a few times. The V call is TRBV4-3, the J call TRBJ2-1; D is unclear. The length of the CDR3 is 14 residues. The germline gives CDR1 LGHNA, CDR2 YSLEER. V lost 0 bases and J lost 8, with 11 bases in between. The chain's CDR3 is CASSQDYQSYEQFF. The CDR3 region has the DNA TGCGCCAGCAGCCAAGATTACCAGTCGTATGAGCAGTTCTTC.

V gene TRBV2 combines with J gene TRBJ2-3, with D possibly TRBD2 on 6 matching bases. CDR1 is SNHLY and CDR2 is FYNNEI in the germline V gene. The CDR3 is made up of 15 amino acids. V was clipped by 1 base and J by 2 bases, with 10 bases between them. DNA of the CDR3: TGTGCCAGCAGTGAAGTGTGGGGGGTCACAGATACGCAGTATTTT. Translated, it gives CASSEVWGVTDTQYF.

This rearrangement joins TRBV4-1 to TRBJ1-2; tentatively, D is TRBD1 (5 bases). V was trimmed by 0 bases and J by 9 bases, leaving 17 bases between them. CDR1 is MGHRA, CDR2 YSYEKL, per germline. The CDR3 is 15 amino acids. This CDR3 is CASSQEFFAPGSYTF. DNA of the CDR3: TGCGCCAGCAGCCAAGAGTTTTTTGCGCCAGGGAGCTACACCTTC.

This chain connects TRBV6-5 to TRBJ2-1, with 10 bases that match TRBD1. This CDR3 has 14 residues. V was pared by 6 bases and J by 6 bases, with 5 bases of the junction left unmatched. Germline CDR1 reads MNHEY; CDR2 reads SVGAGI. The CDR3, as DNA: TGTGCCAGCAGGCCCGGGACAGGGGCCAATGAGCAGTTCTTC. Amino acid sequence: CASRPGTGANEQFF.

The rearrangement uses TRBV27 and TRBJ1-1; TRBD1 aligns across 10 bases. Germline V gene lookup returns CDR1 MNHEY and CDR2 SMNVEV (reference sequence). The CDR3 contains 16 residues. Germline trimming cut 11 bases from V and 4 bases from J; bases unmatched to any gene: 16. CDR3 region: CAPPRGQGSWSTEAFF. DNA of the CDR3: TGTGCCCCCCCTAGGGGACAGGGGTCCTGGAGCACTGAAGCTTTCTTT.

J is TRBJ1-4 and V is TRBV2; a weak D match, TRBD1 (6 bases). The CDR3 contains 12 residues. CDR1 is SNHLY, CDR2 FYNNEI, per germline. V was clipped by 6 bases and J by 8 bases, with 10 bases between them. The CDR3 DNA sequence: TGTGCCAGCAGCCGGACAGAGGAAAAACTGTTTTTT. Translated: CASSRTEEKLFF. Using reference TRBV2 and TRBJ1-4 for the parts outside the CDR3, the full variable domain is EPEVTQTPSHQVTQMGQEVILRCVPISNHLYFYWYRQILGQKVEFLVSFYNNEISEKSEIFDDQFSVERPDGSNFTLKIRSTKLEDSAMYFCASSRTEEKLFFGSGTQLSVL.

This clone was seen a single time. This rearrangement joins TRBV30 to TRBJ2-3, with 11 bases identical to TRBD1. Germline V lookup: CDR1 GTSNPN, CDR2 SVGIG (reference sequence). This CDR3 region has 16 residues. With V trimmed by 1 base and J by 2 bases, 5 bases remained unmatched. The CDR3, as DNA: TGTGCCTGGAGTGGGGGGGACAGGGGGACCACAGATACGCAGTATTTT. Translated: CAWSGGDRGTTDTQYF. Combining the CDR3 with reference TRBV30 and TRBJ2-3 gives the whole variable domain SQTIHQWPATLVQPVGSPLSLECTVEGTSNPNLYWYRQAAGRGLQLLFYSVGIGQISSEVPQNLSASRPQDRQFILSSKKLLLSDSGFYLCAWSGGDRGTTDTQYFGPGTRLTVL.

The chain employs TRBV6-6 and TRBJ2-2; the match to TRBD2 covers 7 bases. The CDR3 runs 14 residues. CDR1 is MNHNY, CDR2 SVGAGI, per germline (reference sequence). V trimming: 8 bases; J trimming: 1 base; junction bases outside the gene matches: 4. The CDR3 loop reads CASGRVVNTGELFF. In DNA, the CDR3 is TGTGCCAGCGGGAGGGTGGTGAACACCGGGGAGCTGTTTTTT.

This chain uses TRBV5-1 with TRBJ1-2, with a weak D call TRBD1 (5 bases). Germline V lookup: CDR1 SGHRS, CDR2 YFSETQ. The CDR3 sequence is 14 residues long. Trimming took 1 base from V and 2 from J, leaving 9 bases between them. This CDR3 reads CASSLFDRNYGYTF. In nucleotides, the CDR3 is TGCGCCAGCAGCTTGTTCGACAGAAACTATGGCTACACCTTC.

The chain is built from TRBV19 and TRBJ1-5, with D perhaps matching TRBD1 (6 bases). CDR1 LNHDA and CDR2 SQIVND come from the germline V gene (reference sequence). This CDR3 is 14 amino acids long. Trimming pared 5 bases from V and 3 bases from J, leaving 11 bases between. This CDR3 reads CASSSDRLNQPQHF. CDR3 nucleotides: TGTGCCAGTAGTTCCGACAGGCTCAATCAGCCCCAGCATTTT. The full variable domain, with the rest looked up from reference TRBV19 and TRBJ1-5, is DGGITQSPKYLFRKEGQNVTLSCEQNLNHDAMYWYRQDPGQGLRLIYYSQIVNDFQKGDIAEGYSVSREKKESFPLTVTSAQKNPTAFYLCASSSDRLNQPQHFGDGTRLSIL.

The chain combines TRBV6-5 with TRBJ1-4; D is ambiguous. Between the trimmed V and J ends, which lost 7 bases and 5 bases, there was a span of 17 bases. There are 15 residues in the CDR3. Per the germline V gene, CDR1 is MNHEY and CDR2 is SVGAGI. CDR3 in amino acids: CASTRSGVGNEKLFF. CDR3 bases: TGTGCCAGCACTCGAAGCGGGGTTGGGAATGAAAAACTGTTTTTT.

The chain uses TRBV9 and TRBJ1-1, with D perhaps matching TRBD1 (5 bases). V lost 4 bases to trimming and J lost 2 bases, with 12 bases between them. CDR3 length equals 14 residues. CDR1 is SGDLS and CDR2 is YYNGEE in the germline V gene. Here the CDR3 reads CASSTLTVNTEAFF. CDR3 in DNA: TGTGCCAGCAGCACCCTGACAGTTAACACTGAAGCTTTCTTT.

The rearrangement links TRBV5-1 to TRBJ1-4; TRBD1 matches 7 bases. V was pared by 5 bases and J by 8 bases, with 6 bases of the junction left unmatched. The CDR3 has 13 amino acids. Germline CDR1 reads SGHRS; CDR2 reads YFSETQ. Here the CDR3 DNA reads TGCGCCAGCAGATATGGACAGGACGAAAAACTGTTTTTT. Translated: CASRYGQDEKLFF.